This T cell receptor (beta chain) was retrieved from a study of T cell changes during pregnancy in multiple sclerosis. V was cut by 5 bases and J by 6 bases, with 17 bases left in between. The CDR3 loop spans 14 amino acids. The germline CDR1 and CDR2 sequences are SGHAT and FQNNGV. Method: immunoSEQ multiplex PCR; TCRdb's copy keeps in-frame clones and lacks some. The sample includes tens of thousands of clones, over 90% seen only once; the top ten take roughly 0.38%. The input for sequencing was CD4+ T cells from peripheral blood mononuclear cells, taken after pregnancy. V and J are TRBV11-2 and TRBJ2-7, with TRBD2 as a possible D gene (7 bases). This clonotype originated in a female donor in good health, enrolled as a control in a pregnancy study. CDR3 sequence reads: CASSPSMGGLEQYF. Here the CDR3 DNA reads TGTGCCAGCAGCCCATCGATGGGGGGGCTCGAGCAGTACTTC. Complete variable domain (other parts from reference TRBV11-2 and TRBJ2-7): EAGVAQSPRYKIIEKRQSVAFWCNPISGHATLYWYQQILGQGPKLLIQFQNNGVVDDSQLPKDRFSAERLKGVDSTLKIQPAKLEDSAVYLCASSPSMGGLEQYFGPGTRLTVT.